This T cell receptor (beta chain) derives from a study of a mutant IDH1 vaccine in newly diagnosed glioma. The time point here: week 5, during vaccination. The study gave 300 ug of mutant IDH1 20-mer peptide per vaccine dose, with topical imiquimod. V lost 5 bases, J lost 4 bases, and 4 bases lay in between. Per the germline V gene, CDR1 is SGHDT and CDR2 is YYEEEE. The CDR3 is made up of 12 amino acids. As concerns this clone: Its antigen is still unknown.

Assay: immunoSEQ multiplex PCR; the TCRdb copy retains only in-frame clones and omits some. Among roughly 30,000 clones listed, about four fifths were seen once. Sequenced material: PBMCs, taken from a glioma patient whose treatment included an IDH1 peptide vaccine. This rearrangement joins TRBV5-6 to TRBJ2-6; D unclear. This TCR came from a man aged 30 to 39 with glioma. This chain's CDR3 is CASRAGANVLTF. The DNA of the CDR3 is TGTGCCAGCAGGGCCGGGGCCAACGTCCTGACTTTC.